The 11 T cell receptor beta chains presented below share a single source sample, sequenced in a study of CD8+CD57+ T cells in acquired aplastic anemia (dated by TCRdb to 2016 to 2018). The instrument given in TCRdb is Illumina HiSeq 2000. Genomic DNA served as template for TCR beta VDJ combination and CDR3 sequence profiling. TCRdb cleaned the public reads at Q25 with fastp, built clones with MiXCR and kept in-frame beta chains. Identical CDR3 proteins give one entry, which carries the most common genes and DNA. This sample has around 400,000 distinct CDR3 sequences in its table, and about two thirds of those were observed once. The ten largest account for 3.5% to 4.5% of the sample. The specimen was sorted CD4+, CD8+, or CD8+CD57+ T cells (not recorded which) from PBMCs. All receptors derive from a human donor in good health, serving as a control.

There are many counts of this clonotype. This chain links TRBV6-2 or TRBV6-3 with TRBJ1-1; 8 positions agree with TRBD1. J was trimmed by 6 bases and V by 5 bases; bases with no gene match: 2. Per the germline V gene, CDR1 is MNHEY and CDR2 is SVGEGT. CDR3 length: 12 amino acids. The CDR3 region has the DNA TGTGCCAGCAGTCAGGGGGCCTCTGAAGCTTTCTTT. This codes for CASSQGASEAFF.

Comments on this clonotype: This likely comes from a read error, as the CDR3 has no conserved phenylalanine or tryptophan at its end. It is unclear where the CDR3 begins or ends on the DNA, so no DNA is shown, and the CDR3 is as TCRdb lists it. The genes are TRBV7-8 and TRBJ2-7; the table names TRBD2, a call not compared with the DNA. The CDR3 spans 13 amino acids, including both terminal residues. Germline loops: CDR1 SGHVS, CDR2 FQNEAQ. CDR3 sequence reads: CASKWAELYEHEL.

This clonotype came up many times. V usage is TRBV2 and J usage is TRBJ1-2, with D perhaps matching TRBD1 (5 bases). The V end lost 2 bases, the J end lost 7 bases, and 11 bases lay between the germline ends. Germline CDR1 reads SNHLY; CDR2 reads FYNNEI. The CDR3 spans 13 residues. The DNA for the CDR3 is TGTGCCAGCAGTGAATTTGCCAGGGCTGGCTACACCTTC. This translates into CASSEFARAGYTF.

J is TRBJ2-3 and V is TRBV7-2, with D possibly being TRBD1 (6 bases). V lost 5 bases, J lost 7 bases, and 22 bases lay in between. The CDR3 sequence is 16 residues long. Germline CDR1 and CDR2: SGHTA and FQGNSA. Here the CDR3 DNA reads TGTGCCAGCAGCCTAAAACAGGGTATTACAGGAAATACGCAGTATTTT. The encoded protein is CASSLKQGITGNTQYF.

The genes are TRBV2 and TRBJ1-2, with 7 bases matching TRBD1. The CDR3 has 16 residues. V gave up 6 bases and J gave up 10 bases; unmatched junction bases: 20. Germline-derived CDR1 and CDR2 are SNHLY and FYNNEI. CDR3: CASSVQGPNSGANYTF. Here the CDR3 DNA reads TGTGCCAGCAGCGTACAGGGGCCTAACTCTGGGGCCAACTACACCTTC.

As to this clonotype: The junction differs from germline at one of its ends, possibly a read error. The genes are TRBV9 and TRBJ1-1; TRBD1 matches at 8 bases. There are 12 residues in the CDR3. Germline lookup yields CDR1 SGDLS and CDR2 YYNGEE. CDR3 bases: TGTGCCAGCAGCGGACAGGGGAATGAAGAGTTCTTC. This gives the protein CASSGQGNEEFF.

In DNA form, the CDR3 reads TGTGCCAGCAGCTTGAGGGGGGGGGAGACCCAGTACTTC. This codes for CASSLRGGETQYF. J is TRBJ2-5 and V is TRBV7-9, with a possible D match to TRBD2 (7 bases). The length of the CDR3 is 13 residues. V gave up 3 bases and J gave up 5 bases, with 10 bases separating them. CDR1 is SEHNR and CDR2 is FQNEAQ in the germline V gene (reference sequence).

CDR3 in amino acids: CASSSSGFYGYTF. DNA for the CDR3: TGTGCCAGCAGCTCTAGCGGGTTCTATGGCTACACCTTC. The V call is TRBV11-3, the J call TRBJ1-2; unclear D gene. The germline V gene has CDR1 SGHNT and CDR2 YENEEA. V lost 4 bases, J lost 4 bases, and 10 bases lay in between. The CDR3 covers 13 residues.

This clonotype was counted many times. The rearrangement uses TRBV12-3 or TRBV12-4 and TRBJ2-1; possible D gene TRBD2, 6 bases. The CDR3 is made up of 16 amino acids. The ends were cut back, 5 bases at V and 9 bases at J, with 23 bases in the middle. For the CDR3, the DNA is TGTGCCAGCAGTCCCAAGGCGGGACTTTCTAACCCTGAGCAGTTCTTC. Encoded protein: CASSPKAGLSNPEQFF.

CDR3 region: CASSHYYRGGDEQFF. The CDR3 nucleotides are TGTGCCAGCAGCCATTATTACCGGGGAGGGGATGAGCAGTTCTTC. The chain combines TRBV5-4 with TRBJ2-1, with 7 nucleotides matching TRBD2. CDR1 SGHNT and CDR2 YYREEE come from the germline V gene (reference sequence). The CDR3 spans 15 residues. The V segment lost 4 bases and the J segment 8 bases; nucleotides outside the gene matches: 12.

Ten or more counts support this clonotype. This chain joins TRBV14 and TRBJ1-6; D is unclear. This CDR3 spans 15 amino acids. Deletions cut 0 bases from V and 5 bases from J, with 8 bases between. CDR1 is SGHDN and CDR2 is FVKESK in the germline V gene. CDR3 in amino acids: CASSQDWTHNSPLHF. CDR3 in DNA: TGTGCCAGCAGCCAAGACTGGACCCATAATTCACCCCTCCACTTT. Full variable domain (rest looked up from reference TRBV14 and TRBJ1-6): EAGVTQFPSHSVIEKGQTVTLRCDPISGHDNLYWYRRVMGKEIKFLLHFVKESKQDESGMPNNRFLAERTGGTYSTLKVQPAELEDSGVYFCASSQDWTHNSPLHFGNGTRLTVT.